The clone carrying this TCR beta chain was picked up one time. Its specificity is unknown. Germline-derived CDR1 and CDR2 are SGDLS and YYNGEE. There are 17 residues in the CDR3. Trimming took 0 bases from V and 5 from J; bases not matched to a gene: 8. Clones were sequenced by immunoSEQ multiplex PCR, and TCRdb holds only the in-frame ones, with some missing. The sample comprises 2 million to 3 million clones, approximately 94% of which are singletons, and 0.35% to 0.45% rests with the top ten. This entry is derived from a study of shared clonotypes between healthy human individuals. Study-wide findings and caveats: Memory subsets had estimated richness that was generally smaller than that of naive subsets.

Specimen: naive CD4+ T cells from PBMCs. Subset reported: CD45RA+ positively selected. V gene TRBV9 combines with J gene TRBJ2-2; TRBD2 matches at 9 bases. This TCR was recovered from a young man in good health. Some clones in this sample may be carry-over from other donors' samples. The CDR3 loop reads CASSVDSGLASTGELFF. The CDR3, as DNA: TGTGCCAGCAGCGTAGATTCGGGACTAGCCTCAACCGGGGAGCTGTTTTTT.